Following are 24 T cell receptor beta chains from one sample sequenced in a study of shared clonotypes between healthy human individuals. Here immunoSEQ multiplex PCR was the method, and the copy in TCRdb shows in-frame clones only, minus some. Of about 360,000 clones listed, 73% were seen once; the top ten hold under 11%. Sequenced: memory CD4+ T cells sorted from blood. Subset indicated: CD45RA-negative fraction. Receptor source: a man under 40 in good health.

The rearrangement links TRBV5-1 to TRBJ2-1; 11 bases match TRBD2. The CDR3 spans 17 residues. Trimming took 4 bases from V and 4 from J; bases not matched to a gene: 10. CDR1 and CDR2 from the germline V gene are SGHRS and YFSETQ. The CDR3 loop reads CASSQLAGDGGYNEQFF. The CDR3 DNA follows: TGCGCCAGCAGCCAACTAGCGGGAGACGGAGGGTACAATGAGCAGTTCTTC.

The chain combines TRBV6-6 with TRBJ2-2; D is ambiguous. V was shortened by 6 bases and J by 2 bases, with 13 bases between the two germline ends. The CDR3 totals 15 residues. CDR1 and CDR2 from the germline V gene are MNHNY and SVGAGI (reference sequence). The chain's CDR3 is CASSPYSENTGELFF. CDR3 in DNA: TGTGCCAGCAGCCCATATTCGGAAAACACCGGGGAGCTGTTTTTT.

The V call is TRBV7-2, the J call TRBJ2-7; possible D gene TRBD1, 5 bases. V was clipped by 2 bases and J by 0 bases, with 11 bases between them. CDR3 size: 15 residues. Per the germline V gene, CDR1 is SGHTA and CDR2 is FQGNSA. Written as DNA, the CDR3 is TGTGCCAGCAGCTTATCCCAGGGCATCTCCTACGAGCAGTACTTC. As protein: CASSLSQGISYEQYF. The full variable domain, with the rest looked up from reference TRBV7-2 and TRBJ2-7, is GAGVSQSPSNKVTEKGKDVELRCDPISGHTALYWYRQSLGQGLEFLIYFQGNSAPDKSGLPSDRFSAERTGGSVSTLTIQRTQQEDSAVYLCASSLSQGISYEQYFGPGTRLTVT.

This clone was found once. The chain recombines TRBV19 with TRBJ2-7; D may correspond to TRBD1 or TRBD2 (5 bases each). The CDR3 is 14 residues long. V was cut by 5 bases and J by 2 bases, with 13 bases left in between. The germline V gene encodes CDR1 LNHDA and CDR2 SQIVND (reference sequence). CDR3 sequence reads: CASSVGDATYEQYF. CDR3 sequence (DNA): TGTGCCAGTAGTGTGGGGGACGCTACCTACGAGCAGTACTTC. The full variable domain, with the rest looked up from reference TRBV19 and TRBJ2-7, is DGGITQSPKYLFRKEGQNVTLSCEQNLNHDAMYWYRQDPGQGLRLIYYSQIVNDFQKGDIAEGYSVSREKKESFPLTVTSAQKNPTAFYLCASSVGDATYEQYFGPGTRLTVT.

This rearrangement joins TRBV2 to TRBJ2-2; 8 nucleotides line up with TRBD1. Germline V CDR1 and CDR2: SNHLY, FYNNEI. J gave up 7 bases and V 10 bases, and 14 bases lay outside the gene matches. This CDR3 spans 15 amino acids. CDR3 nucleotide sequence: TGTGCCACCTCAGTGGACAGGGATGGAGGCGGGGAGCTGTTTTTT. Translated: CATSVDRDGGGELFF. Full variable domain (rest looked up from reference TRBV2 and TRBJ2-2): EPEVTQTPSHQVTQMGQEVILRCVPISNHLYFYWYRQILGQKVEFLVSFYNNEISEKSEIFDDQFSVERPDGSNFTLKIRSTKLEDSAMYFCATSVDRDGGGELFFGEGSRLTVL.

This clone was observed a few times. The genes are TRBV6-1 and TRBJ1-6; D remains ambiguous. V was shortened by 5 bases and J by 9 bases, with 5 bases between the two germline ends. The CDR3 sequence is 11 residues long. Germline V gene data show CDR1 as MNHNS and CDR2 as SASEGT. As DNA, the CDR3 is TGTGCCAGCAGTCCAAGTTCACCCCTCCACTTT. Translating it yields CASSPSSPLHF.

This sequence joins TRBV6-6 and TRBJ2-3; 7 positions agree with TRBD2. The CDR3 has 15 amino acids. Germline CDR1 MNHNY, CDR2 SVGAGI (reference sequence). V shed 0 bases and J 2 bases; nucleotides not matched to a gene: 2. The CDR3 coding sequence is TGTGCCAGCAGTTACTCAGGACTAGACACAGATACGCAGTATTTT. Protein sequence: CASSYSGLDTDTQYF.

This clone showed up many times. The V call is TRBV6-5, the J call TRBJ1-2, with no clear D. With 5 bases removed from V and 2 bases from J, the gap between germline ends came to 15 bases. The CDR3 has 15 residues. Germline V gives CDR1 MNHEY, CDR2 SVGAGI. In DNA, the CDR3 is TGTGCCAGCAGTAAGCCGGGAGTGGGGAACTATGGCTACACCTTC. Protein product: CASSKPGVGNYGYTF.

The CDR3 bases are TGTGCCACCTCGGAATCTATTTCTAGGGGCACGCAGTATTTT. It encodes CATSESISRGTQYF. The V gene is TRBV6-1, the J gene TRBJ2-3; weak D call: TRBD1 (5 bases). V lost 10 bases to trimming and J lost 9 bases, with 23 bases between them. There are 14 residues in the CDR3. Looked up from germline, CDR1 is MNHNS and CDR2 is SASEGT.

This clone showed up just a few times. The chain couples TRBV7-8 to TRBJ2-7, with a possible D match to TRBD1 (5 bases). The germline gives CDR1 SGHVS, CDR2 FQNEAQ. The CDR3 loop spans 14 amino acids. V lost 3 bases and J lost 2, with 11 bases in between. CDR3 nucleotide sequence: TGTGCCAGCAGCTTTGTTCACAGGACCTACGAGCAGTACTTC. Its protein is CASSFVHRTYEQYF. The full variable domain, with the rest looked up from reference TRBV7-8 and TRBJ2-7, is GAGVSQSPRYKVAKRGQDVALRCDPISGHVSLFWYQQALGQGPEFLTYFQNEAQLDKSGLPSDRFFAERPEGSVSTLKIQRTQQEDSAVYLCASSFVHRTYEQYFGPGTRLTVT.

The rearrangement uses TRBV7-2 and TRBJ1-2; the D is unclear. The germline V gene encodes CDR1 SGHTA and CDR2 FQGNSA. The CDR3 covers 14 residues. V was shortened by 2 bases and J by 2 bases, with 9 bases between the two germline ends. As DNA, the CDR3 is TGTGCCAGCAGCTTACTTCGAGAAAACTATGGCTACACCTTC. Encoded protein: CASSLLRENYGYTF.

The chain carries TRBV18 and TRBJ2-2; a possible D gene is TRBD2 (5 bases). The CDR3 has 14 residues. The germline V gene encodes CDR1 KGHSH and CDR2 LQKENI. Trimming removed 0 bases at V and 7 bases at J, with 9 bases between. CDR3 region: CASSPPAVLGELFF. For the CDR3, the DNA is TGTGCCAGCTCACCACCAGCGGTTCTCGGGGAGCTGTTTTTT.

The chain carries TRBV2 and TRBJ2-6; no firm D call. The germline V gene encodes CDR1 SNHLY and CDR2 FYNNEI. This CDR3 region has 17 residues. Trimming cost V 5 bases and J 0 bases, with 14 bases left between them. The CDR3 sequence: CASSPTPPGSGANVLTF. The CDR3 DNA reads TGTGCCAGCAGTCCGACTCCCCCCGGCTCTGGGGCCAACGTCCTGACTTTC.

This clone came up a few times. The J gene is TRBJ2-1, the V gene TRBV2; D is unclear. The V end lost 11 bases, the J end lost 0 bases, and 20 bases lay between the germline ends. Germline V CDR1 and CDR2: SNHLY, FYNNEI. The CDR3 sequence is 16 residues long. CDR3 sequence reads: CAGVDVGPRSYNEQFF. DNA for the CDR3: TGTGCCGGAGTTGACGTGGGCCCCCGCTCCTACAATGAGCAGTTCTTC.

This chain uses TRBV6-5 with TRBJ1-2; a possible D gene is TRBD1 (5 bases). The V gene lost 5 bases and the J gene lost 4 bases, with 11 bases spanning the gap. This CDR3 is 13 amino acids long. Germline V gene lookup returns CDR1 MNHEY and CDR2 SVGAGI. Written as DNA, the CDR3 is TGTGCCAGCAGTCAAGAGGGGCGCTATGGCTACACCTTC. This sequence encodes CASSQEGRYGYTF.

Here the CDR3 reads CASSLDGSPSYEQYF. CDR3 nucleotides: TGTGCCAGCAGCTTAGACGGGAGCCCCTCCTACGAGCAGTACTTC. The V call is TRBV7-9, the J call TRBJ2-7, with D perhaps matching TRBD2 (6 bases). Deletions cut 1 base from V and 0 bases from J, with 10 bases between. CDR3 length equals 15 residues. Germline V gene sequence: CDR1 SEHNR, CDR2 FQNEAQ (reference sequence).

The chain combines TRBV13 with TRBJ1-1, with a weak D call TRBD1 (6 bases). This CDR3 has 17 residues. Germline V gene lookup returns CDR1 PRHDT and CDR2 FYEKMQ (reference sequence). The ends were cut back, 0 bases at V and 0 bases at J, with 14 bases in the middle. The CDR3 DNA reads TGTGCCAGCAGCTTAGGAGGCTGGGACACTCTGAACACTGAAGCTTTCTTT. It encodes CASSLGGWDTLNTEAFF.

This clone was seen repeatedly, ten times or more. V and J are TRBV7-6 and TRBJ2-2, with a possible D match to TRBD2 (7 bases). V lost 4 bases and J lost 4, with 16 bases in between. CDR3 length equals 16 residues. The germline CDR1 and CDR2 sequences are SGHVS and FNYEAQ. The DNA for the CDR3 is TGTGCCAGCAGCTCCGGACGGGGGGCGGGCACCGGGGAGCTGTTTTTT. It yields the protein CASSSGRGAGTGELFF.

This clone was seen a handful of times. The V gene is TRBV5-1, the J gene TRBJ1-4; D remains unclear. CDR3 length: 14 residues. The germline V and J ends were trimmed by 6 bases and 3 bases, with 12 bases remaining between them. The V gene's germline CDR1 is SGHRS and CDR2 YFSETQ. This CDR3 is CASTTGIANEKLFF. The CDR3 DNA reads as TGCGCCAGCACCACGGGGATCGCTAATGAAAAACTGTTTTTT.

CDR3 in amino acids: CASSQGYLAEAFF. For the CDR3, the DNA is TGTGCCAGCAGCCAAGGGTATTTGGCTGAAGCTTTCTTT. V gene TRBV11-2 combines with J gene TRBJ1-1, with D hard to call. The V gene's germline CDR1 is SGHAT and CDR2 FQNNGV. The CDR3 totals 13 residues. V lost 5 bases to trimming and J lost 6 bases, with 13 bases between them.

This clone was detected a few times. The gene calls are TRBV29-1 and TRBJ2-2; 9 bases are shared with TRBD1. From germline, CDR1 is SQVTM and CDR2 ANQGSEA. This CDR3 region has 14 residues. J lost 4 bases, V lost 7 bases, and 7 bases had no gene match. The DNA of the CDR3 is TGCAGCGCTTCCACAGGGGGCATCACCGGGGAGCTGTTTTTT. Translated: CSASTGGITGELFF.

The V and J genes are TRBV14 and TRBJ2-5; a possible D gene is TRBD2 (5 bases). Germline-derived CDR1 and CDR2 are SGHDN and FVKESK. The CDR3 is made up of 14 amino acids. The V end was cut by 4 bases, the J end by 1 base, with 10 bases between. The chain's CDR3 is CASSRKDFQETQYF. The DNA for the CDR3 is TGTGCCAGCAGCCGAAAGGACTTCCAAGAGACCCAGTACTTC.

DNA for the CDR3: TGTGCCAGCAGCCCTCGGGGGCGGTCTAGCGGGGGGACCTACGAGCAGTACTTC. Translating it yields CASSPRGRSSGGTYEQYF. The chain carries TRBV7-9 and TRBJ2-7, with 11 bases that match TRBD2. The CDR3 is made up of 18 amino acids. CDR1 SEHNR and CDR2 FQNEAQ come from the germline V gene (reference sequence). Germline trimming cut 5 bases from V and 2 bases from J; bases unmatched to any gene: 14.

This clone was recorded at least ten times. The J gene is TRBJ2-3, the V gene TRBV5-1; 8 nucleotides line up with TRBD1. CDR3 length: 14 amino acids. CDR1 and CDR2 from the germline V gene are SGHRS and YFSETQ. V lost 4 bases and J lost 6; bases outside the gene matches: 7. The CDR3 DNA reads as TGCGCCAGCAGCCCCGGACAGGGAGAGGATACGCAGTATTTT. Its protein is CASSPGQGEDTQYF.